Below are 32 T cell receptor beta chains sequenced from a single sample in a study of human T cells and chemical hapten exposure. One entry per CDR3 protein results from TCRdb running MiXCR on the 5' RACE reads. Counted here are 120,000 to 150,000 distinct CDR3 sequences, roughly 4% occurring once; the ten biggest clones make up 1.3% to 1.5%. Unfractionated whole blood was the source from which total RNA was extracted. The origin of the receptors is a female donor in good health.

There are many counts of this clonotype. The chain carries TRBV5-1 and TRBJ1-4, with D unclear. In germline, CDR1 is SGHRS, CDR2 YFSETQ. V shed 0 bases and J shed 0 bases, with 6 bases lying between them. The CDR3 consists of 15 residues. For the CDR3, the DNA is TGCGCCAGCAGCTTGGAACCGACAACTAATGAAAAACTGTTTTTT. Its translation is CASSLEPTTNEKLFF.

This clonotype appeared many times. The genes are TRBV6-5 and TRBJ1-5; TRBD1 matches 7 bases. Germline lookup yields CDR1 MNHEY and CDR2 SVGAGI. This CDR3 has 13 residues. V shed 8 bases and J 7 bases; nucleotides not matched to a gene: 8. The DNA of the CDR3 is TGTGCCAGCTCTACAGGGGTCGAGCAGCCCCAGCATTTT. Translation: CASSTGVEQPQHF.

This clonotype was found many times. The chain has TRBV7-9 and TRBJ2-7; 11 positions match TRBD1. The CDR3 is 14 amino acids. J gave up 4 bases and V 5 bases, and 4 bases lay outside the gene matches. Per the germline V gene, CDR1 is SEHNR and CDR2 is FQNEAQ (reference sequence). CDR3: CASSTGTGGYEQYF. The CDR3 region has the DNA TGTGCCAGCAGCACCGGGACAGGGGGGTACGAGCAGTACTTC.

Remarks on this clonotype: A much larger clone differs by one base, so this may be a read error. This sequence joins TRBV29-1 and TRBJ2-3; D assignment may be TRBD1 or TRBD2 (5 bases each). The CDR3 runs to 14 residues. CDR1 and CDR2 (germline): SQVTM, ANQGSEA. Deletions cut 3 bases from V and 0 bases from J, with 10 bases between. CDR3 sequence reads: CSVESGGSTDTQYF. Written as DNA, the CDR3 is TGCAGCGTTGAGAGTGGGGGTAGCACAGATACGCAGTATTTT.

This clonotype occurred many times. The J gene is TRBJ1-4, the V gene TRBV3-1; 9 bases match TRBD1. The CDR3 runs to 16 residues. Germline V CDR1 and CDR2: LGHDT, YNNKEL (reference sequence). The J segment lost 7 bases and the V segment lost 3 bases, leaving 9 bases of the junction unmatched. CDR3 bases: TGTGCCAGCAGCCATGCAGCCGGGACAGGGAGTGAAAAACTGTTTTTT. This encodes CASSHAAGTGSEKLFF.

This clonotype was detected ten times or more. This chain joins TRBV12-3 or TRBV12-4 and TRBJ2-1, with 12 bases aligning to TRBD2. The junction had 8 bases not matched to a gene; V was cut back by 4 bases and J by 7 bases. CDR3 length: 16 residues. The CDR3 protein is CASSSWTSGEGNEQFF. CDR3 in DNA: TGTGCCAGCAGTTCTTGGACTAGCGGGGAAGGGAATGAGCAGTTCTTC.

In regard to this clonotype: This may come from a read error, since a much larger clone is one base off. The gene calls are TRBV5-1 and TRBJ2-7, with a weak D call TRBD1 (5 bases). This CDR3 has 14 residues. The V and J ends lost 6 bases and 3 bases respectively, with 16 bases between them. Germline loops: CDR1 SGHRS, CDR2 YFSETQ. The CDR3 is CASIVDNPVYEQYF. The CDR3 coding sequence is TGCGCCAGCATCGTGGACAATCCTGTCTACGAGCAGTACTTC.

This clonotype was counted at least ten times. The rearrangement uses TRBV19 and TRBJ2-7; weak D call: TRBD1 (6 bases). The CDR3 runs to 13 residues. Trimming shortened V by 5 bases and J by 4 bases, and 12 bases separated the two germline ends. Germline values: CDR1 LNHDA, CDR2 SQIVND (reference sequence). The CDR3 DNA reads as TGTGCCAGTAGTTCCACTCAGGGGTACGAGCAGTACTTC. Translating it yields CASSSTQGYEQYF.

This clonotype has just a few counts. This chain joins TRBV20-1 and TRBJ1-2, with 8 bases that match TRBD1. The V and J ends lost 3 bases and 2 bases, in that order; junction bases with no gene match: 8. Germline lookup yields CDR1 DFQATT and CDR2 SNEGSKA (reference sequence). CDR3 length: 15 residues. Written as DNA, the CDR3 is TGCAGTGCTAGGACCACAACAGGGGGGAACTATGGCTACACCTTC. Translated: CSARTTTGGNYGYTF.

The sample holds many counts of this clonotype. The rearrangement joins TRBV5-1 to TRBJ2-1; D remains unclear. V dropped 1 base and J dropped 1 base, with 9 bases sitting between them. CDR1 and CDR2 from the germline V gene are SGHRS and YFSETQ. The CDR3 is made up of 15 amino acids. DNA of the CDR3: TGCGCCAGCAGCTTGTCGCCCTTGTCCTACAATGAGCAGTTCTTC. This sequence encodes CASSLSPLSYNEQFF. The full variable domain, its missing parts supplied by reference TRBV5-1 and TRBJ2-1, is KAGVTQTPRYLIKTRGQQVTLSCSPISGHRSVSWYQQTPGQGLQFLFEYFSETQRNKGNFPGRFSGRQFSNSRSEMNVSTLELGDSALYLCASSLSPLSYNEQFFGPGTRLTVL.

This clonotype was seen ten or more times. The rearrangement joins TRBV18 to TRBJ2-7, with D unclear. Trimming removed 3 bases from V and 4 bases from J, with 7 bases in between. Germline assignment: CDR1 KGHSH and CDR2 LQKENI. This CDR3 region has 12 residues. The CDR3 sequence: CASSPGRYEQYF. The CDR3 nucleotides are TGTGCCAGCTCACCTGGTCGATACGAGCAGTACTTC. Full variable domain (remainder filled in from reference TRBV18 and TRBJ2-7): NAGVMQNPRHLVRRRGQEARLRCSPMKGHSHVYWYRQLPEEGLKFMVYLQKENIIDESGMPKERFSAEFPKEGPSILRIQQVVRGDSAAYFCASSPGRYEQYFGPGTRLTVT.

This clonotype appeared many times. The chain combines TRBV20-1 with TRBJ1-5, with D possibly being TRBD1 (5 bases). V was pared by 7 bases and J by 6 bases, with 16 bases between. This CDR3 is 13 amino acids long. CDR1 DFQATT and CDR2 SNEGSKA come from the germline V gene (reference sequence). In DNA, the CDR3 is TGCAGTGTCAAGGACGGGGGTGGTCAGCCCCAGCATTTT. It translates to CSVKDGGGQPQHF.

This rearrangement joins TRBV12-3 or TRBV12-4 to TRBJ2-3; D ambiguous. Trimming took 6 bases from V and 4 from J, leaving 5 bases between them. This CDR3 is built from 11 residues. CDR3 coding DNA: TGTGCCAGCAGCACCCCAGATACGCAGTATTTT. Its protein is CASSTPDTQYF.

This clonotype was recorded many times. This chain uses TRBV10-3 with TRBJ2-3; TRBD1 aligns across 11 bases. CDR1 and CDR2 (germline): ENHRY, SYGVKD. The V and J ends lost 9 bases and 6 bases, in that order; junction bases with no gene match: 8. The CDR3 is 14 residues long. The DNA of the CDR3 is TGTGCCATTGCCGGACAGGGGGCGCGGGATACGCAGTATTTT. Its protein is CAIAGQGARDTQYF.

This clonotype was recorded a few times. The rearrangement joins TRBV20-1 to TRBJ1-2; 11 bases are shared with TRBD1. Looked up from germline, CDR1 is DFQATT and CDR2 is SNEGSKA (reference sequence). Trimming took 6 bases from V and 3 from J; bases not matched to a gene: 9. This CDR3 is built from 15 residues. Here the CDR3 reads CSANGQGAPYYGYTF. The CDR3 bases are TGCAGTGCAAACGGACAGGGGGCACCGTACTATGGCTACACCTTC.

As concerns this clonotype: This likely comes from a read error, as the CDR3 has no conserved phenylalanine or tryptophan at its end. This chain connects TRBV24-1 to TRBJ1-1; 9 bases match TRBD1. Germline CDR1 is KGHDR and CDR2 is SFDVKD. V shed 3 bases and J 4 bases; nucleotides not matched to a gene: 8. The CDR3 runs 16 residues. CDR3 coding DNA: TGTGCCACCAGTGATGGTACAGGGGGCGCAGGCACTGAAGCTTTCTCT. Its protein product is CATSDGTGGAGTEAFS.

This chain uses TRBV6-1 with TRBJ2-3, with a possible D match to TRBD1 (6 bases). Trimming removed 5 bases from V and 1 base from J, with 13 bases in between. The CDR3 has 15 residues. Germline V gene data show CDR1 as MNHNS and CDR2 as SASEGT. In DNA form, the CDR3 reads TGTGCCAGCAGTCAACAGGGAACTGGCACAGATACGCAGTATTTT. This translates into CASSQQGTGTDTQYF.

This clonotype was recorded a few times. This chain links TRBV18 with TRBJ1-2; 8 positions match TRBD1. The V gene's germline CDR1 is KGHSH and CDR2 LQKENI. V was clipped by 6 bases and J by 6 bases; unmatched bases: 9. This CDR3 comprises 14 residues. CDR3 bases: TGTGCCAGCTCGGTGGACAGGGACAGGAATGGCTACACCTTC. Protein product: CASSVDRDRNGYTF.

This clonotype was detected many times. V is TRBV3-1 and J is TRBJ2-7; D possibly corresponds to TRBD2 (6 bases). Germline V gene data show CDR1 as LGHDT and CDR2 as YNNKEL (reference sequence). The ends were cut back, 2 bases at V and 2 bases at J, with 16 bases in the middle. CDR3 size: 16 residues. The CDR3 nucleotides read TGTGCCAGCAGCCAATATGGGGACTCGAAAACCTACGAGCAGTACTTC. Translated: CASSQYGDSKTYEQYF.

This clonotype was observed many times. V is TRBV29-1 and J is TRBJ2-3; no reliable D call. V dropped 2 bases and J dropped 5 bases, with 11 bases sitting between them. Germline V gene lookup returns CDR1 SQVTM and CDR2 ANQGSEA. The CDR3 totals 13 residues. The CDR3 spells CSVETVSRDTQYF. The DNA for the CDR3 is TGCAGCGTTGAAACCGTCTCCAGAGATACGCAGTATTTT.

Many counts were recorded for this clonotype. The chain combines TRBV13 with TRBJ2-4; the match to TRBD1 covers 7 bases. Germline V gene sequence: CDR1 PRHDT, CDR2 FYEKMQ (reference sequence). V was clipped by 4 bases and J by 0 bases; unmatched bases: 12. The CDR3 covers 18 residues. In nucleotides, the CDR3 is TGTGCCAGCAGCTACTTCCGGGACAGAAGTGTAGCCAAAAACATTCAGTACTTC. This sequence encodes CASSYFRDRSVAKNIQYF. Based on the CDR3 plus reference TRBV13 and TRBJ2-4, the full variable domain is AAGVIQSPRHLIKEKRETATLKCYPIPRHDTVYWYQQGPGQDPQFLISFYEKMQSDKGSIPDRFSAQQFSDYHSELNMSSLELGDSALYFCASSYFRDRSVAKNIQYFGAGTRLSVL.

The chain combines TRBV7-2 with TRBJ2-3; 9 bases line up with TRBD2. The CDR3 is 16 residues long. Germline trimming cut 5 bases from V and 3 bases from J; bases unmatched to any gene: 9. Germline V gene lookup returns CDR1 SGHTA and CDR2 FQGNSA. As DNA, the CDR3 is TGTGCCAGCAGCCCGGCGAGCGGGGGGTGTACAGATACGCAGTATTTT. Its protein is CASSPASGGCTDTQYF.

Ten or more counts support this clonotype. The chain joins TRBV5-1 to TRBJ2-2, with D hard to call. This CDR3 region has 15 residues. The germline V and J ends were trimmed by 2 bases and 0 bases, with 8 bases remaining between them. CDR1 is SGHRS and CDR2 is YFSETQ in the germline V gene. The DNA of the CDR3 is TGCGCCAGCAGCTTACTACAGACGAACACCGGGGAGCTGTTTTTT. Protein sequence: CASSLLQTNTGELFF. The full variable domain, with the rest looked up from reference TRBV5-1 and TRBJ2-2, is KAGVTQTPRYLIKTRGQQVTLSCSPISGHRSVSWYQQTPGQGLQFLFEYFSETQRNKGNFPGRFSGRQFSNSRSEMNVSTLELGDSALYLCASSLLQTNTGELFFGEGSRLTVL.

This clonotype showed up many times. The chain carries TRBV4-1 and TRBJ1-6, with D possibly being TRBD1 (6 bases). This CDR3 is 16 amino acids long. Germline V gene lookup returns CDR1 MGHRA and CDR2 YSYEKL. V was shortened by 0 bases and J by 7 bases, with 13 bases between the two germline ends. The CDR3: CASSQDLQGLNSPLHF. In DNA form, the CDR3 reads TGCGCCAGCAGCCAAGATCTCCAGGGGCTGAATTCACCCCTCCACTTT.

The chain is built from TRBV10-3 and TRBJ1-1, with TRBD1 matching over 11 bases. CDR1 and CDR2 from the germline V gene are ENHRY and SYGVKD. The CDR3 loop spans 13 amino acids. J lost 3 bases, V lost 10 bases, and 4 bases had no gene match. The DNA for the CDR3 is TGTGCCACCGGGACAGGGGGTGACACTGAAGCTTTCTTT. This sequence encodes CATGTGGDTEAFF.

This clonotype was recorded many times. The rearrangement joins TRBV12-3 or TRBV12-4 to TRBJ1-6; 7 bases map to TRBD1. This CDR3 has 14 residues. The J segment lost 3 bases and the V segment lost 5 bases, leaving 1 base of the junction unmatched. The CDR3 DNA reads TGTGCCAGCAGTAGGGACAGCTATAATTCACCCCTCCACTTT. This gives the protein CASSRDSYNSPLHF.

This clonotype came up many times. The CDR3 nucleotides read TGCGCCAGCAGCTTGGGTGTGAGAGGGACTGAAGCTTTCTTT. Protein product: CASSLGVRGTEAFF. V usage is TRBV5-1 and J usage is TRBJ1-1; D remains unclear. The CDR3 extends over 14 amino acids. Germline V gene sequence: CDR1 SGHRS, CDR2 YFSETQ. With 0 bases removed from V and 5 bases from J, the gap between germline ends came to 11 bases.

V and J are TRBV10-3 and TRBJ2-7; D possibly corresponds to TRBD1 (6 bases). V gave up 6 bases and J gave up 5 bases, with 14 bases separating them. Germline loops: CDR1 ENHRY, CDR2 SYGVKD. The CDR3 covers 13 residues. The CDR3 sequence: CAISLGGVNEQYF. In DNA, the CDR3 is TGTGCCATCAGCCTAGGGGGAGTGAACGAGCAGTACTTC.

This clonotype showed up many times. The chain couples TRBV4-3 to TRBJ1-5, with D possibly TRBD1 on 5 matching bases. Germline CDR1 is LGHNA and CDR2 is YSLEER. The CDR3 consists of 18 residues. The V end was cut by 1 base, the J end by 0 bases, with 16 bases between. CDR3: CASSQVLFRDGSNQPQHF. CDR3 DNA sequence: TGCGCCAGCAGCCAAGTTCTATTCAGGGATGGTAGCAATCAGCCCCAGCATTTT.

This clonotype was counted ten times or more. The chain links TRBV5-1 to TRBJ2-3; 7 bases agree with TRBD2. The CDR3 sequence is 19 residues long. With 5 bases clipped from V and 0 bases from J, the junction kept 18 bases outside the gene matches. CDR1 and CDR2 (germline): SGHRS, YFSETQ. CDR3 region: CASSIRSGAHSLSTDTQYF. The CDR3 nucleotides read TGCGCCAGCAGTATAAGAAGCGGGGCACACTCCCTAAGCACAGATACGCAGTATTTT.

This clonotype was seen many times. The V gene is TRBV5-4, the J gene TRBJ1-4, with D possibly being TRBD1 (6 bases). The germline gives CDR1 SGHNT, CDR2 YYREEE (reference sequence). This CDR3 region has 14 residues. V lost 4 bases and J lost 8, with 15 bases in between. The CDR3 spells CASSKQGKGEKLFF. CDR3 in DNA: TGTGCCAGCAGCAAACAGGGTAAAGGCGAAAAACTGTTTTTT.

This clonotype was observed at least ten times. The chain employs TRBV27 and TRBJ1-5; TRBD1 matches 7 bases. The germline CDR1 and CDR2 sequences are MNHEY and SMNVEV (reference sequence). This CDR3 is built from 14 residues. V trimming: 7 bases; J trimming: 5 bases; junction bases outside the gene matches: 8. CDR3 coding DNA: TGTGCCAGCACCCTCCGACAGGGCGATCAGCCCCAGCATTTT. It yields the protein CASTLRQGDQPQHF.